Listed here is a single T cell receptor beta chain. Its antigen remains unidentified. The junction shows a germline mismatch at one end, possibly a read error. None of the patients had been given any treatment before thyroid surgery. Patient clinical samples collected from about 2011 to 2018 were retrospectively analysed using T-cell receptor beta sequencing. These data are taken from a study of metastatic and nonmetastatic thyroid tumors (TCRdb year 2020). Describing the broader study: Repertoires were compared across peripheral blood and tumor or nodule tissue samples from malignant and benign thyroid patients. The research as a whole found: TCR beta diversity was reported as significantly higher in malignant tumors than in benign nodules, in both blood and tumor samples.

Receptor libraries were prepared by PCR. TCRdb shows the sequencer as Illumina HiSeq 4000. High-throughput sequencing was used to profile the TCR beta-chain CDR3 region of each patient. The source study handled its data this way. The researchers built a classifier to tell apart papillary thyroid cancer patients with distant metastasis, based on CDR3 differences among clinicopathological groups. The Shannon index was used to assess repertoire diversity, and the Morisita-Horn index was used to assess tumor-blood repertoire similarity. TCRdb reran the public reads through fastp at Q25 and MiXCR, keeping productive beta chains. The V and J calls, along with clone size, are taken from TCRdb and not from the paper's own processing. Present in this sample are approximately 24,000 clones, approximately 21% of which were seen just once. Together, the top ten hold under 15% of the sample. Sequencing input: blood. The TCR sequence derives from a male donor with papillary thyroid cancer or a benign thyroid nodule (not recorded which). Some clones in this sample may be carry-over from other donors' samples.

The bases read TGCAGTGTCCACGGGGTGGGAGAGACACAGTACTTC. The translation is CSVHGVGETQYF. The chain uses TRBV20-1 and TRBJ2-5; D gene: possibly TRBD2, on 5 matching bases. From a lookup of the germline V gene (reference sequence), CDR1 and CDR2 are DFQATT and SNEGSKA. From cysteine to phenylalanine, the CDR3 is 12 amino acids long. The entry retains the CDR3 DNA only, 36 bases that are in frame from base 1.